This entry is about one T cell receptor beta chain. Antigen unknown. It was with 60 Vbeta and 13 Jbeta primers that the PCR ran. Data came from immunoSEQ multiplex PCR; TCRdb stores just in-frame clones and leaves some out. The data show about 140,000 clones, 76% seen once. Germline-derived CDR1 and CDR2 are SGHAT and FQNNGV. The CDR3 consists of 15 residues. V was shortened by 1 base and J by 4 bases, with 11 bases between the two germline ends. The entry originates in a study of cytomegalovirus exposure and HLA in healthy donors. Findings and limits, study-wide: A later analysis linked some 17,000 TCR beta sequences to HLA alleles at 0.05 false discovery rate. Being productive about 87% or about 30% of the time was typical of most TCR beta V segments in an earlier analysis. In a later analysis, CMV-associated beta chains were mostly HLA-associated, it appeared. Common viral pathogens seemed, in a later analysis, to connect with several of the most significant clusters.

Sequenced: PBMCs. The chain links TRBV11-2 to TRBJ1-3, with a possible D match to TRBD1 (5 bases). The clonotype was recovered from a female donor in good health and CMV-seropositive. The CDR3 DNA reads TGTGCCAGCAGCTTAGGTGGGGCATCGGGAAACACCATATATTTT. It is translated as CASSLGGASGNTIYF.